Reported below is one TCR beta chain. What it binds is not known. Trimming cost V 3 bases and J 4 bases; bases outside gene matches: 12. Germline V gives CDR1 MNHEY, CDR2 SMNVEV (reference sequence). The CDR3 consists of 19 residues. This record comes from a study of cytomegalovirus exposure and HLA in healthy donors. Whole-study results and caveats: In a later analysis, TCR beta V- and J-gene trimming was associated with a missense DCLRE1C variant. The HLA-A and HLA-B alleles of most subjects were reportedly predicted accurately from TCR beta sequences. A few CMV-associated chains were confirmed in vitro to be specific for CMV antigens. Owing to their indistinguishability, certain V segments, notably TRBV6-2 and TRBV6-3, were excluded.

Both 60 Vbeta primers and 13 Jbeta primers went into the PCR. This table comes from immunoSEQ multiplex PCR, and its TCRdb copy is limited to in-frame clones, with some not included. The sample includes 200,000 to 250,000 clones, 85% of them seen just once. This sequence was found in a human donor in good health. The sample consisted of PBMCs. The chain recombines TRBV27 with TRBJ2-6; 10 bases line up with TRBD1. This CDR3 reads CASSLSGTGASRGANVLTF. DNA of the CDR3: TGTGCCAGCAGTTTGTCCGGGACAGGGGCGTCCAGAGGGGCCAACGTCCTGACTTTC.